These T cell receptor beta chains were read from a single sample in a study of control samples from healthy donors and cancer patients. Sequencing was performed with immunoSEQ multiplex PCR; in TCRdb, only in-frame clones are kept and a portion is missing. The sample yields about 250,000 clones, roughly four fifths seen once. The specimen was PBMCs. These receptors were collected from a woman between 55 and 75 years old with lung cancer. CDR3s include the opening cysteine and the closing phenylalanine or tryptophan. Fields, in order: clone size, D gene, CDR3 length, V gene, J gene, CDR3 DNA, CDR3 protein. The D gene is left open where the match is weak. Expanded clones are given a class, and other clones once, few, many or no size at all.

NA	TRBD1	16	TRBV27	TRBJ1-5	TGTGCCAGCAGTAGCTGGGGACAGGGTACGAGTCAGCCCCAGCATTTT	CASSSWGQGTSQPQHF
NA	NA	12	TRBV4-1	TRBJ1-4	TGCGCCAGCAGCCAGTCGGGTGAAAAACTGTTTTTT	CASSQSGEKLFF
NA	NA	14	TRBV28	TRBJ2-7	TGTGCCAGCAGTTTAGTTGGAGTAGACTACGGGCAGTACTTC	CASSLVGVDYGQYF
few	TRBD1	14	TRBV29-1	TRBJ2-7	TGCAGCGTTGCACAGGGGGCCCCCTCCTACGAGCAGTACTTC	CSVAQGAPSYEQYF
NA	NA	14	TRBV18	TRBJ2-7	TGTGCCAGCTCATCCGGGCAGGGGGGCGGCGAGCAGTACTTC	CASSSGQGGGEQYF
NA	NA	15	TRBV19	TRBJ2-7	TGTGCCAGTAGTATAGTTCCGGGACGGGCCTACGAGCAGTACTTC	CASSIVPGRAYEQYF
NA	NA	15	TRBV7-9	TRBJ2-5	TGTGCCAGCAGCTTAGGGTCCACCAACCAAGAGACCCAGTACTTC	CASSLGSTNQETQYF
NA	TRBD1	14	TRBV20-1	TRBJ1-2	TGCAGTGCTAGTCCCATGACAGGGGTCTATGGCTACACCTTC	CSASPMTGVYGYTF
NA	NA	14	TRBV5-4	TRBJ1-6	TGTGCCAGCAGCGACCCGATTAGAGGTTCACCCCTCCACTTT	CASSDPIRGSPLHF
NA	TRBD2	14	TRBV28	TRBJ2-1	TGTGCCAGCTCGTTCGGGGGGTCCTACAATGAGCAGTTCTTC	CASSFGGSYNEQFF
NA	NA	13	TRBV6-5	TRBJ1-1	TGTGCCAGCAGTCAGTGGATGAACACTGAAGCTTTCTTT	CASSQWMNTEAFF
NA	NA	12	TRBV5-4	TRBJ2-7	TGTGCCGGTGGAGAGGGAGGATACGAGCAGTACTTC	CAGGEGGYEQYF
NA	NA	15	TRBV6-5	TRBJ1-5	TGTGCCAGCAGGGATGGATCAAATAGCAATCAGCCCCAGCATTTT	CASRDGSNSNQPQHF
NA	TRBD2	18	TRBV4-1	TRBJ2-3	TGCGCCAGCAGCCTCGCGCTCATCCGCGGGGGGAACACAGATACGCAGTATTTT	CASSLALIRGGNTDTQYF
few	TRBD2	16	TRBV4-2	TRBJ2-2	TGTGCCAGCAGCCCCCTAGCGGGGGCGAACACCGGGGAGCTGTTTTTT	CASSPLAGANTGELFF
once	NA	12	TRBV12-3/TRBV12-4	TRBJ1-2	TGTGCCAGCAGTTTAAATGCCGTGAGTTACACCTTC	CASSLNAVSYTF
NA	NA	11	TRBV6-4	TRBJ1-2	TGTGCCAGCATTCTCGTCTATGGCTACACCTTC	CASILVYGYTF
NA	NA	12	TRBV10-3	TRBJ2-1	TGTGCCATCAGTGACCCCCGGAATGAGCAGTTCTTC	CAISDPRNEQFF
few	NA	15	TRBV5-4	TRBJ1-3	TGTGCCAGCAGCTTTGACAGGTACTCTGGAAACACCATATATTTT	CASSFDRYSGNTIYF
NA	TRBD2	18	TRBV4-2	TRBJ2-1	TGTGCCAGCAGCCAAGGGGGACTAGCGGGACTGGGGGCCAATGAGCAGTTCTTC	CASSQGGLAGLGANEQFF
NA	NA	13	TRBV28	TRBJ2-7	TGTGCCAGCTCTTATACCAATTCCTACGAGCAGTACTTC	CASSYTNSYEQYF
NA	TRBD1	13	TRBV13	TRBJ1-2	TGTGCCAGCAGCTTGACAGGGAAGTATGGCTACACCTTC	CASSLTGKYGYTF
NA	NA	16	TRBV3-1/TRBV3-2	TRBJ2-5	TGTGCCAGCCGGCGCGGGGGCCCAGGTTTTGAAGAGACCCAGTACTTC	CASRRGGPGFEETQYF
few	NA	14	TRBV30	TRBJ2-2	TGTGCCTGGAGTGTAGGGGCCCCGTCCGGGGAGCTGTTTTTT	CAWSVGAPSGELFF
NA	NA	15	TRBV11-2	TRBJ1-1	TGTGCCAGCAGCTTCCTTCAGATTACCAACACTGAAGCTTTCTTT	CASSFLQITNTEAFF
NA	TRBD1	15	TRBV5-1	TRBJ2-3	TGCGCCAGCAGCTTGGGGGACAGCTCCACAGATACGCAGTATTTT	CASSLGDSSTDTQYF
NA	TRBD1	17	TRBV2	TRBJ2-1	TGTGCCAGCAGGGCAACCCGACAGGGTAGCTCCTACAATGAGCAGTTCTTC	CASRATRQGSSYNEQFF
NA	TRBD2	14	TRBV7-2	TRBJ2-1	TGTGCCAGCACCGGACTAGCTTCCTACAATGAGCAGTTCTTC	CASTGLASYNEQFF
NA	TRBD1	16	TRBV18	TRBJ1-4	TGTGCCAGCTCACCACTGGGACAGGGAACTAATGAAAAACTGTTTTTT	CASSPLGQGTNEKLFF
NA	NA	16	TRBV27	TRBJ2-7	TGTGCCAGCAGCCCGCAAAGATGGACAGAAAAGTACGAGCAGTACTTC	CASSPQRWTEKYEQYF
NA	TRBD1	15	TRBV7-9	TRBJ1-4	TGTGCCAGCAGCCCGACAGGGGTGGCTAATGAAAAACTGTTTTTT	CASSPTGVANEKLFF
NA	TRBD2	14	TRBV29-1	TRBJ2-5	TGCAGCGCCCTGAACACGGGAGGGGGGGAGACCCAGTACTTC	CSALNTGGGETQYF
many	TRBD2	15	TRBV2	TRBJ2-7	TGTGCCAGCTCCGGGTACGGACTAGCGGGGTTAGAGCAGTACTTC	CASSGYGLAGLEQYF
NA	TRBD2	17	TRBV4-1	TRBJ2-1	TGCGCCAGCAGCCAAGCCGTACTAGCGGGAGGGAACAATGAGCAGTTCTTC	CASSQAVLAGGNNEQFF
NA	NA	15	TRBV28	TRBJ2-7	TGTGCCAGCAGTTTTGTCACAGAGTTTTCCTACGAGCAGTACTTC	CASSFVTEFSYEQYF
NA	TRBD2	16	TRBV18	TRBJ2-2	TGTGCCAGCTCACCACGGATAGCGGGAAAAGCCGGGGAGCTGTTTTTT	CASSPRIAGKAGELFF
once	TRBD2	12	TRBV5-4	TRBJ2-2	TGTGCCAGCAGCTCGGGGGGGGCGGAGCTGTTTTTT	CASSSGGAELFF
NA	TRBD1	12	TRBV29-1	TRBJ2-5	TGCAGCTCGGCCGCAGGGGGAGAGACCCAGTACTTC	CSSAAGGETQYF
NA	TRBD2	14	TRBV28	TRBJ2-3	TGTGCCATCTATAGCGGGGCCCGCACAGATACGCAGTATTTT	CAIYSGARTDTQYF
few	NA	13	TRBV6-5	TRBJ1-2	TGTGCCACTTACGACGGTACCTACTATGGCTACACCTTC	CATYDGTYYGYTF
NA	NA	15	TRBV7-2	TRBJ1-4	TGTGCCAGCAGCTTAGTGGCCGGACGAAATGAAAAACTGTTTTTT	CASSLVAGRNEKLFF
few	NA	15	TRBV19	TRBJ1-5	TGTGCCAGTAGGGACTCCCCGGGAGGCAATCAGCCCCAGCATTTT	CASRDSPGGNQPQHF
NA	NA	11	TRBV30	TRBJ1-2	TGTGCCTGGAGTGTACAGAGGGGGATTCGCTTC	CAWSVQRGIRF
NA	NA	15	TRBV11-2	TRBJ1-2	TGTGCCAGCAGCTTAGGGTCAGGGGAGATCTATGGCTACACCTTC	CASSLGSGEIYGYTF
NA	NA	14	TRBV5-1	TRBJ2-3	TGCGCCAGCAGCTTGGGAGGGGCAACAGATACGCAGTATTTT	CASSLGGATDTQYF
NA	NA	18	TRBV27	TRBJ2-1	TGTGCCAGCAGTTCCTACCTCCGAGCTCCTACAGGAAGGAATGAGCAGTTCTTC	CASSSYLRAPTGRNEQFF
NA	NA	14	TRBV5-4	TRBJ2-3	TGTGCCAGCAGCTTGGAGGGGGTGGAAGATACGCAGTATTTT	CASSLEGVEDTQYF
NA	TRBD1	14	TRBV2	TRBJ2-7	TGTGCCATCCAATTTGACAGGGGGCCCTACGAGCAGTACTTC	CAIQFDRGPYEQYF
NA	NA	11	TRBV20-1	TRBJ2-5	TGCAGTGCTAGACAGGGAGAGACCCAGTACTTC	CSARQGETQYF
NA	NA	18	TRBV4-1	TRBJ1-4	TGCGCCAGCAGCCAGGTACAAAGTGGCAGGCCCGAGGGAGAAAAACTGTTTTTT	CASSQVQSGRPEGEKLFF
once	NA	15	TRBV19	TRBJ2-1	TGTGCCAGTACCCTGGGACTGGGAACACATGACGAGCAGTTCTTC	CASTLGLGTHDEQFF
once	NA	14	TRBV6-5	TRBJ1-2	TGTGCCAGCAGAGGATGGGGCGTCTCGGATGGCTACACCTTC	CASRGWGVSDGYTF
NA	NA	13	TRBV9	TRBJ2-7	TGTGCCAGCAGCCGGGACACCGCCTACGAGCAGTACTTC	CASSRDTAYEQYF
once	NA	15	TRBV27	TRBJ1-5	TGTGCCAGCAGTTTATCGTCAGGGTTCTATCAGCCCCAGCATTTT	CASSLSSGFYQPQHF
NA	TRBD1	13	TRBV27	TRBJ1-2	TGTGCCAGCAGTTTATCCCCGGGACAGGGGGCGTCCTTC	CASSLSPGQGASF
few	NA	14	TRBV7-9	TRBJ1-4	TGTGCCAGCAGACGACAGCGGGCTAATGAAAAACTGTTTTTT	CASRRQRANEKLFF
many	TRBD1	14	TRBV18	TRBJ1-2	TGTGCCAGCTCACCAGAGGGACAGGGAACGGGCTACACCTTC	CASSPEGQGTGYTF
NA	TRBD1	18	TRBV7-9	TRBJ1-4	TGTGCCAGCAGCTTCTCCGGGACAGGGGGGACGACTAATGAAAAACTGTTTTTT	CASSFSGTGGTTNEKLFF
NA	NA	13	TRBV6-5	TRBJ2-3	TGTGCCAGCAGTTACCGGTTCCCAGATACGCAGTATTTT	CASSYRFPDTQYF
once	TRBD2	14	TRBV2	TRBJ2-3	TGTGCCAGCCAGATAGCGGGAGTGACAGATATGCAGTATTTT	CASQIAGVTDMQYF